Below, 27 T cell receptor beta chains from the same sample are listed, as sequenced in a study of blood T cell repertoires in COVID-19. Measured with immunoSEQ multiplex PCR; TCRdb has only the in-frame clones, and not every one. The sample records 100,000 to 150,000 clones, about four fifths being singletons. Sequencing used peripheral blood. Every receptor here comes from a woman aged 50 to 60 with acute or convalescent COVID-19.

In this sample, this clone turned up a few times. The chain uses TRBV19 and TRBJ1-4; D gene ambiguous. The CDR3 totals 15 residues. In germline, CDR1 is LNHDA, CDR2 SQIVND (reference sequence). V shed 5 bases and J shed 3 bases, with 13 bases lying between them. CDR3 sequence reads: CASSWAASPNEKLFF. The CDR3 coding sequence is TGTGCCAGTAGTTGGGCCGCCTCGCCTAATGAAAAACTGTTTTTT.

This clone was seen more than once but under ten times. V usage is TRBV14 and J usage is TRBJ1-1; TRBD1 might be the D (6 bases). Germline V gene sequence: CDR1 SGHDN, CDR2 FVKESK. Trimming cost V 2 bases and J 4 bases, with 11 bases left between them. The length of the CDR3 is 14 residues. CDR3 protein: CASSQWTAATEAFF. The CDR3 DNA is TGTGCCAGCAGCCAATGGACAGCAGCCACTGAAGCTTTCTTT.

The chain employs TRBV24-1 and TRBJ1-1; D may be TRBD1 (6 bases). Germline CDR1 reads KGHDR; CDR2 reads SFDVKD. The CDR3 spans 15 residues. V was pared by 4 bases and J by 3 bases, with 14 bases between. The CDR3 DNA sequence: TGTGCCACCAGTGAGGAACAGGGTGAGGACACTGAAGCTTTCTTT. Its protein is CATSEEQGEDTEAFF.

Here the CDR3 DNA reads TGTGCCTGGAGCGATGGACACAAAAGGAGTGAAAAACTGTTTTTT. Translating it yields CAWSDGHKRSEKLFF. The rearrangement uses TRBV30 and TRBJ1-4; tentative D call: TRBD1 (5 bases). CDR1 and CDR2 from the germline V gene are GTSNPN and SVGIG (reference sequence). The CDR3 spans 15 residues. Trimming took 3 bases from V and 7 from J, leaving 18 bases between them.

The CDR3 spells CASSLDLIGQGGTEAFF. For the CDR3, the DNA is TGTGCCAGCAGCTTAGACCTTATTGGACAGGGAGGAACTGAAGCTTTCTTT. The chain links TRBV11-2 to TRBJ1-1, with 8 bases matching TRBD1. The germline CDR1 and CDR2 sequences are SGHAT and FQNNGV. The CDR3 length is 17 residues. V lost 0 bases, J lost 5 bases, and 11 bases stayed unmatched.

V gene TRBV11-2 combines with J gene TRBJ2-2; 8 bases are shared with TRBD1. The CDR3 consists of 17 residues. The junction had 8 bases not matched to a gene; V was cut back by 5 bases and J by 0 bases. CDR1 and CDR2 from the germline V gene are SGHAT and FQNNGV. DNA of the CDR3: TGTGCCAGCAGCCGGGGGACAGGACTTACGAACACCGGGGAGCTGTTTTTT. Its protein is CASSRGTGLTNTGELFF. Based on the CDR3 plus reference TRBV11-2 and TRBJ2-2, the full variable domain is EAGVAQSPRYKIIEKRQSVAFWCNPISGHATLYWYQQILGQGPKLLIQFQNNGVVDDSQLPKDRFSAERLKGVDSTLKIQPAKLEDSAVYLCASSRGTGLTNTGELFFGEGSRLTVL.

This clone was seen once. The chain has TRBV19 and TRBJ1-6; tentatively, D is TRBD1 (5 bases). CDR1 and CDR2 from the germline V gene are LNHDA and SQIVND (reference sequence). V was trimmed by 5 bases and J by 7 bases, leaving 21 bases between them. CDR3 length equals 17 residues. In DNA form, the CDR3 reads TGTGCCAGTAGTCAAGAGCCTAATTTCAGGGTGAATTCACCCCTCCACTTT. Encoded protein: CASSQEPNFRVNSPLHF.

V is TRBV15 and J is TRBJ1-4; D call uncertain. Per the germline V gene, CDR1 is LNHNV and CDR2 is YYDKDF (reference sequence). Between the trimmed V and J ends, which lost 0 bases and 6 bases, there was a span of 5 bases. This CDR3 has 13 amino acids. CDR3 nucleotide sequence: TGTGCCACCAGCAGAGAGTCATATGAAAAACTGTTTTTT. Its protein product is CATSRESYEKLFF.

The rearrangement joins TRBV27 to TRBJ1-5; D may be TRBD1 (6 bases). This CDR3 spans 15 amino acids. Trimming removed 6 bases at V and 4 bases at J, with 16 bases between. Germline lookup yields CDR1 MNHEY and CDR2 SMNVEV (reference sequence). CDR3 DNA: TGTGCCAGCAGCCAATTGTCCACAGGGAATCAGCCCCAGCATTTT. It codes for CASSQLSTGNQPQHF.

The rearrangement links TRBV9 to TRBJ2-3, with TRBD1 matching 8 bases. Germline CDR1 is SGDLS and CDR2 is YYNGEE. The V and J ends lost 4 bases and 5 bases, in that order; junction bases with no gene match: 6. The CDR3 length is 14 residues. CDR3 region: CASSPRQGRDTQYF. CDR3 DNA: TGTGCCAGCAGCCCCAGACAGGGGCGAGATACGCAGTATTTT.

The J gene is TRBJ1-2, the V gene TRBV18, with TRBD1 as a possible D gene (5 bases). CDR3 length: 15 residues. V was clipped by 0 bases and J by 4 bases, with 12 bases between them. Germline V gene lookup returns CDR1 KGHSH and CDR2 LQKENI. The CDR3 coding sequence is TGTGCCAGCTCACCACCGAGCAGGGAAGCCTATGGCTACACCTTC. It codes for CASSPPSREAYGYTF.

The sample holds one count of this clone. Written as DNA, the CDR3 is TGCAGTGCTAGTATCCAGGGCATGCCTGGTGAAAAACTGTTTTTT. Amino acids: CSASIQGMPGEKLFF. The rearrangement links TRBV20-1 to TRBJ1-4; tentative D call: TRBD1 (5 bases). Germline-derived CDR1 and CDR2 are DFQATT and SNEGSKA (reference sequence). The CDR3 spans 15 residues. V was cut by 3 bases and J by 7 bases, with 18 bases left in between.

V and J are TRBV12-5 and TRBJ1-1; unclear D gene. Per the germline V gene, CDR1 is LGHNT and CDR2 is FRNRAP. The CDR3 loop spans 15 amino acids. Trimming removed 0 bases from V and 4 bases from J, with 12 bases in between. The CDR3: CASGLVVGPPTEAFF. As DNA, the CDR3 is TGTGCTAGTGGTTTGGTAGTGGGCCCGCCCACTGAAGCTTTCTTT.

The CDR3: CASRTVEARSGELFF. The DNA of the CDR3 is TGTGCCAGCCGTACAGTGGAGGCTCGATCCGGGGAGCTGTTTTTT. V and J are TRBV6-6 and TRBJ2-2; tentative D call: TRBD2 (5 bases). Germline V gene data show CDR1 as MNHNY and CDR2 as SVGAGI (reference sequence). Trimming took off 8 bases at V and 6 bases at J, with 19 bases between the two ends. The CDR3 extends over 15 amino acids.

This clone was recorded a few times. The J gene is TRBJ1-5, the V gene TRBV15, with D possibly TRBD1 on 5 matching bases. This CDR3 has 15 amino acids. The V and J ends lost 0 bases and 3 bases respectively, with 9 bases between them. Germline CDR1 and CDR2: LNHNV and YYDKDF (reference sequence). CDR3 sequence reads: CATSRDKGVNQPQHF. The CDR3, as DNA: TGTGCCACCAGCAGAGATAAAGGGGTCAATCAGCCCCAGCATTTT.

The chain joins TRBV20-1 to TRBJ1-4; D gene uncertain. Germline CDR1 reads DFQATT; CDR2 reads SNEGSKA (reference sequence). Deletions cut 6 bases from V and 8 bases from J, with 7 bases between. The CDR3 is 10 residues long. Here the CDR3 reads CSAPVEKLFF. As DNA, the CDR3 is TGCAGTGCCCCGGTGGAAAAACTGTTTTTT.

This clone has only a few counts. The V gene is TRBV7-9, the J gene TRBJ1-3, with 12 bases that match TRBD1. The germline V gene has CDR1 SEHNR and CDR2 FQNEAQ (reference sequence). Trimming cost V 2 bases and J 3 bases; bases outside gene matches: 5. The CDR3 loop spans 17 amino acids. In DNA, the CDR3 is TGTGCCAGCAGCTTATCGGGACAGGGGGCAAGTGGAAACACCATATATTTT. Encoded protein: CASSLSGQGASGNTIYF.

The genes are TRBV20-1 and TRBJ1-2, with 7 bases identical to TRBD1. Trimming cost V 2 bases and J 7 bases; bases outside gene matches: 1. Looked up from germline, CDR1 is DFQATT and CDR2 is SNEGSKA (reference sequence). The CDR3 runs 11 residues. CDR3 in amino acids: CSARQGVGYTF. The CDR3 region has the DNA TGCAGTGCTAGACAGGGGGTTGGCTACACCTTC.

Worth noting for this clone: Its ends do not fully match the called genes, so a read error is possible. J is TRBJ1-5 and V is TRBV6-1, with 9 positions matching TRBD1. The CDR3 is 15 amino acids. CDR1 and CDR2 (germline): MNHNS, SASEGT. CDR3 loop: CASTEDRGSNQPQHF. For the CDR3, the DNA is TGTGCCAGCACTGAAGACAGGGGGAGCAATCAGCCCCAGCATTTT.

This clone was recorded once. V is TRBV19 and J is TRBJ2-7, with 12 bases matching TRBD2. V shed 5 bases, J shed 2 bases, and the junction held 13 bases outside the gene matches. This CDR3 has 18 residues. Germline V gene data show CDR1 as LNHDA and CDR2 as SQIVND (reference sequence). The CDR3 loop is CASSARTSGALLAYEQYF. The CDR3, as DNA: TGTGCCAGTAGTGCGAGGACTAGCGGGGCTCTGCTCGCCTACGAGCAGTACTTC.

The V call is TRBV5-6, the J call TRBJ1-2, with 9 bases identical to TRBD1. The junction had 4 bases not matched to a gene; V was cut back by 3 bases and J by 1 base. The CDR3 is 15 residues long. Germline V gives CDR1 SGHDT, CDR2 YYEEEE. In DNA form, the CDR3 reads TGTGCCAGCAGCTATCCGGGACAGGGTAACTATGGCTACACCTTC. Amino acid sequence: CASSYPGQGNYGYTF.

The chain joins TRBV19 to TRBJ2-2; TRBD2 is a possible D gene (6 bases). The CDR3 sequence is 15 residues long. Trimming pared 5 bases from V and 6 bases from J, leaving 16 bases between. From germline, CDR1 is LNHDA and CDR2 SQIVND (reference sequence). CDR3 coding DNA: TGTGCCAGTAGTCCAGGAGGGATAGTACCCGGGGAGCTGTTTTTT. It specifies CASSPGGIVPGELFF. The full variable domain, rest sourced from reference TRBV19 and TRBJ2-2, is DGGITQSPKYLFRKEGQNVTLSCEQNLNHDAMYWYRQDPGQGLRLIYYSQIVNDFQKGDIAEGYSVSREKKESFPLTVTSAQKNPTAFYLCASSPGGIVPGELFFGEGSRLTVL.

The rearrangement uses TRBV7-9 and TRBJ1-3, with a weak D call TRBD1 (5 bases). The CDR3 extends over 14 amino acids. V was trimmed by 2 bases and J by 0 bases, leaving 5 bases between them. From germline, CDR1 is SEHNR and CDR2 FQNEAQ (reference sequence). CDR3 bases: TGTGCCAGCAGCTTACAGGGCTCTGGAAACACCATATATTTT. Its protein is CASSLQGSGNTIYF.

The chain is built from TRBV3-1 (or the pseudogene TRBV3-2) and TRBJ1-2; D might be TRBD1 (6 bases). The CDR3 is made up of 14 amino acids. Trimming took off 2 bases at V and 7 bases at J, with 14 bases between the two ends. The germline gives CDR1 LGHDT, CDR2 YNNKEL (reference sequence). CDR3 nucleotide sequence: TGTGCCAGCAGCCAACCACAGGGAGATGGTGGCTACACCTTC. It is translated as CASSQPQGDGGYTF.

This rearrangement joins TRBV4-1 to TRBJ2-1; TRBD1 matches 8 bases. Germline-derived CDR1 and CDR2 are MGHRA and YSYEKL. After removal of 1 base from V and 2 bases from J, the junction contained 13 bases not matched to a gene. The CDR3 contains 19 residues. CDR3 in DNA: TGCGCCAGCAGCCAAGGGGCCCGGGACAGGCCACCCACCTACAATGAGCAGTTCTTC. This translates into CASSQGARDRPPTYNEQFF.

The chain carries TRBV5-1 and TRBJ2-7, with TRBD2 matching over 10 bases. The V gene's germline CDR1 is SGHRS and CDR2 YFSETQ. Trimming cost V 5 bases and J 2 bases; bases outside gene matches: 4. This CDR3 has 14 amino acids. The CDR3 region is CASRRTSGAYEQYF. The CDR3, as DNA: TGCGCCAGCAGGAGGACTAGCGGTGCCTACGAGCAGTACTTC.

The V call is TRBV19, the J call TRBJ2-2; D is ambiguous. Germline CDR1 LNHDA, CDR2 SQIVND (reference sequence). This CDR3 spans 14 amino acids. Trimming left V 3 bases short and J 1 base short, with 6 bases between. DNA of the CDR3: TGTGCCAGTAGTATTAACAGGAACACCGGGGAGCTGTTTTTT. Protein product: CASSINRNTGELFF. Full variable domain (outside the CDR3, taken from reference TRBV19 and TRBJ2-2): DGGITQSPKYLFRKEGQNVTLSCEQNLNHDAMYWYRQDPGQGLRLIYYSQIVNDFQKGDIAEGYSVSREKKESFPLTVTSAQKNPTAFYLCASSINRNTGELFFGEGSRLTVL.